A selection of T cell receptor beta chains follows, all from one sample in a study of control samples from healthy donors and cancer patients. Produced via immunoSEQ multiplex PCR; TCRdb's table is partial and in-frame only. The profile covers 60,000 to 70,000 clones, with 84% appearing a single time and roughly 3.1% taken by the ten largest. Source material: PBMCs. The receptors originated from a woman between 45 and 65 years old with lung cancer. CDR3s include the opening cysteine and the closing phenylalanine or tryptophan. Each record gives: J gene, clone size, D gene, CDR3 length, V gene, CDR3 DNA, CDR3 protein. D genes are given only for firm matches. Not all rows give a size; the values are once, few, many and, for expanded clones, a class.

J gene: TRBJ1-4; clone size: -; D gene: TRBD1; CDR3 length: 16; V gene: TRBV5-4; CDR3 DNA: TGTGCCAGCAGCCCAGGGGGGGGATCAACTAATGAAAAACTGTTTTTT; CDR3 protein: CASSPGGGSTNEKLFF
J gene: TRBJ1-2; clone size: few; D gene: TRBD1; CDR3 length: 16; V gene: TRBV6-2/TRBV6-3; CDR3 DNA: TGTGCCAGCAGTTACTTTCGGACAGGAGGCTCGTATGGCTACACCTTC; CDR3 protein: CASSYFRTGGSYGYTF
J gene: TRBJ1-4; clone size: -; D gene: -; CDR3 length: 12; V gene: TRBV27; CDR3 DNA: TGTGCCAGCAGTGGGACTGGGGAAAAACTGTTTTTT; CDR3 protein: CASSGTGEKLFF
J gene: TRBJ1-2; clone size: -; D gene: -; CDR3 length: 11; V gene: TRBV7-9; CDR3 DNA: TGTGCCAGCAGCTTAGAAGGGGGCTACACCTTC; CDR3 protein: CASSLEGGYTF
J gene: TRBJ1-2; clone size: -; D gene: -; CDR3 length: 13; V gene: TRBV28; CDR3 DNA: TGTGCCAGCAGTTTATCAGGGCCCTATGGCTACACCTTC; CDR3 protein: CASSLSGPYGYTF
J gene: TRBJ2-7; clone size: -; D gene: TRBD1; CDR3 length: 12; V gene: TRBV5-6; CDR3 DNA: TGTGCCAGCAGCCGGACAGGGCACGAGCAGTACTTC; CDR3 protein: CASSRTGHEQYF
J gene: TRBJ1-3; clone size: -; D gene: -; CDR3 length: 16; V gene: TRBV4-1; CDR3 DNA: TGCGCCAGCAGCGGAAAGTCCAGGGGTGGTGGAAACACCATATATTTT; CDR3 protein: CASSGKSRGGGNTIYF
J gene: TRBJ1-1; clone size: -; D gene: -; CDR3 length: 13; V gene: TRBV5-1; CDR3 DNA: TGCGCCAGCAGCCTGGGACCTAACACTGAAGCTTTCTTT; CDR3 protein: CASSLGPNTEAFF
J gene: TRBJ2-2; clone size: -; D gene: TRBD1; CDR3 length: 14; V gene: TRBV19; CDR3 DNA: TGTGCCAGTAGTTTGGACAGGGGCACCGGGGAGCTGTTTTTT; CDR3 protein: CASSLDRGTGELFF
J gene: TRBJ2-7; clone size: few; D gene: -; CDR3 length: 14; V gene: TRBV5-6; CDR3 DNA: TGTGCCAGCAGCTTGGCCGGGCACTCCTACGAGCAGTACTTC; CDR3 protein: CASSLAGHSYEQYF
J gene: TRBJ2-3; clone size: -; D gene: -; CDR3 length: 15; V gene: TRBV5-8; CDR3 DNA: TGTGCCAGCAGCTTGGATGGGACTAGCACAGATACGCAGTATTTT; CDR3 protein: CASSLDGTSTDTQYF
J gene: TRBJ1-4; clone size: -; D gene: -; CDR3 length: 15; V gene: TRBV9; CDR3 DNA: TGTGCCAGCAGTCCTGGTGGACCGATTAATGAAAAACTGTTTTTT; CDR3 protein: CASSPGGPINEKLFF
J gene: TRBJ1-4; clone size: -; D gene: -; CDR3 length: 14; V gene: TRBV2; CDR3 DNA: TGTGCCAGCAGTCTCCAGGGAGGGGGTGAAAAACTGTTTTTT; CDR3 protein: CASSLQGGGEKLFF
J gene: TRBJ1-4; clone size: -; D gene: -; CDR3 length: 15; V gene: TRBV15; CDR3 DNA: TGTGCCACCAGCAGAGTAAGGGAAGCGGGTGAAAAACTGTTTTTT; CDR3 protein: CATSRVREAGEKLFF
J gene: TRBJ2-7; clone size: once; D gene: -; CDR3 length: 14; V gene: TRBV28; CDR3 DNA: TGTGCCAGCAGTTTTATTGCAGGAGCCTACGAGCAGTACTTC; CDR3 protein: CASSFIAGAYEQYF
J gene: TRBJ1-5; clone size: once; D gene: -; CDR3 length: 14; V gene: TRBV7-9; CDR3 DNA: TGTGCCAGCAGCTTGTGGGGAGCGAATCAGCCCCAGCATTTT; CDR3 protein: CASSLWGANQPQHF
J gene: TRBJ1-3; clone size: -; D gene: -; CDR3 length: 15; V gene: TRBV5-8; CDR3 DNA: TGTGCCAGCAGCTTGGGCCGGGTCTCTGGAAACACCATATATTTT; CDR3 protein: CASSLGRVSGNTIYF
J gene: TRBJ2-5; clone size: once; D gene: -; CDR3 length: 15; V gene: TRBV6-5; CDR3 DNA: TGTGCCAGCAGTTACTCTACCGGACCAGGAGAGACCCAGTACTTC; CDR3 protein: CASSYSTGPGETQYF
J gene: TRBJ1-2; clone size: -; D gene: TRBD1; CDR3 length: 15; V gene: TRBV19; CDR3 DNA: TGTGCCAGTAGTATGGGCAGGGGGCTTAACTATGGCTACACCTTC; CDR3 protein: CASSMGRGLNYGYTF
J gene: TRBJ2-1; clone size: -; D gene: -; CDR3 length: 14; V gene: TRBV9; CDR3 DNA: TGTGCCAGCAGCGTAGTCGTGGGCGCGGGTGAGCAGTTCTTC; CDR3 protein: CASSVVVGAGEQFF
J gene: TRBJ2-2; clone size: -; D gene: -; CDR3 length: 14; V gene: TRBV6-6; CDR3 DNA: TGTGCCAGCATGGGGGGCGTTAAAACCGGGGAGCTGTTTTTT; CDR3 protein: CASMGGVKTGELFF
J gene: TRBJ2-3; clone size: once; D gene: -; CDR3 length: 14; V gene: TRBV7-9; CDR3 DNA: TGCTCAAGCGGGTATACGTCTAGCACAGATACGCAGTATTTT; CDR3 protein: CSSGYTSSTDTQYF
J gene: TRBJ2-5; clone size: -; D gene: TRBD1; CDR3 length: 13; V gene: TRBV27; CDR3 DNA: TGTGCCAGCAGGGGGACAGGGATAGGGACCCAGTACTTC; CDR3 protein: CASRGTGIGTQYF
J gene: TRBJ1-1; clone size: once; D gene: -; CDR3 length: 15; V gene: TRBV5-5; CDR3 DNA: TGTGCCAGCAGCCTTGACAGTCGTCGGTGGACTGAAGCTTTCTTT; CDR3 protein: CASSLDSRRWTEAFF
J gene: TRBJ2-1; clone size: -; D gene: -; CDR3 length: 14; V gene: TRBV20-1; CDR3 DNA: TGCAGTGCTAGTCGAAGGAACTCCTACAATGAGCAGTTCTTC; CDR3 protein: CSASRRNSYNEQFF
J gene: TRBJ1-4; clone size: -; D gene: -; CDR3 length: 15; V gene: TRBV28; CDR3 DNA: TGTGCCAGCAGTTTACTCCAGGGGTTCCTTGAAAAACTGTTTTTT; CDR3 protein: CASSLLQGFLEKLFF
J gene: TRBJ2-2; clone size: -; D gene: TRBD1; CDR3 length: 16; V gene: TRBV7-8; CDR3 DNA: TGTGCCAGCAGCTTAAACAGGGGGGCGAACACCGGGGAGCTGTTTTTT; CDR3 protein: CASSLNRGANTGELFF
J gene: TRBJ1-2; clone size: -; D gene: -; CDR3 length: 13; V gene: TRBV21-1; CDR3 DNA: TGTGCCAGCAGCAAAGCCCCCCCGGGTCTCTACACCTTC; CDR3 protein: CASSKAPPGLYTF
J gene: TRBJ1-3; clone size: -; D gene: TRBD1; CDR3 length: 15; V gene: TRBV7-8; CDR3 DNA: TGTGCCAGCAGCCGGACAGGGGGGCCTGGAAACACCATATATTTT; CDR3 protein: CASSRTGGPGNTIYF
J gene: TRBJ1-1; clone size: -; D gene: -; CDR3 length: 14; V gene: TRBV4-1; CDR3 DNA: TGCGCCAGCAGCCACCCGAAGGGCAACACTGAAGCTTTCTTT; CDR3 protein: CASSHPKGNTEAFF
J gene: TRBJ2-2; clone size: -; D gene: -; CDR3 length: 14; V gene: TRBV6-5; CDR3 DNA: TGTGCCAGCAGCCTAGGGGGGCCAGGCGGGGAGCTGTTTTTT; CDR3 protein: CASSLGGPGGELFF
J gene: TRBJ2-7; clone size: -; D gene: -; CDR3 length: 15; V gene: TRBV4-3; CDR3 DNA: TGCGCCAGCAGCCTAAATATCGACAGCTCCTACGAGCAGTACTTC; CDR3 protein: CASSLNIDSSYEQYF
J gene: TRBJ1-1; clone size: -; D gene: -; CDR3 length: 11; V gene: TRBV20-1; CDR3 DNA: TGCAGTGCCTGGTACAGCCCTGAAGCTTTCTTT; CDR3 protein: CSAWYSPEAFF